Each of the 26 T cell receptor beta chains below was sequenced from the same sample in a study of tumor and adjacent non-tumor tissue in lung cancer. A modified ARM-PCR protocol with three rounds of nested PCR amplified TCRbeta. One entry per CDR3 protein, called by TCRdb with MiXCR from the multiplex PCR reads. Here the sample spans 75,000 to 80,000 distinct CDR3 sequences, around 76% being singletons. This sample's RNA came from whole unsorted tissue. This non-tumor lung sample came from over 3 cm beyond the tumor edge. Sequencing used distant non-tumor lung tissue. These receptors originate from a man between 65 and 85 years old with non-small cell lung cancer.

In regard to this clonotype: A much larger clone differs from this one at a single base, so this may be a read error. The chain has TRBV29-1 and TRBJ1-5; D is unresolved. Germline V lookup: CDR1 SQVTM, CDR2 ANQGSEA. The CDR3 extends over 12 amino acids. CDR3: CNVGQPGAPQHF. In nucleotides, the CDR3 is TGCAACGTAGGTCAGCCGGGCGCGCCCCAGCATTTT.

This chain links TRBV11-3 with TRBJ2-2; possible D gene TRBD2, 6 bases. The germline V gene has CDR1 SGHNT and CDR2 YENEEA. The CDR3 consists of 17 residues. V was shortened by 2 bases and J by 5 bases, with 18 bases between the two germline ends. The chain's CDR3 is CASSLRVTRLNTGELFF. CDR3 in DNA: TGTGCCAGCAGCTTAAGGGTGACTAGACTGAATACCGGGGAGCTGTTTTTT.

Concerning this clonotype: This sequence may be a read error, since a much larger clone differs from it by one base. The chain has TRBV5-6 and TRBJ1-6; 9 bases agree with TRBD1. Germline lookup yields CDR1 SGHDT and CDR2 YYEEEE. The CDR3 has 15 residues. Unmatched junction bases numbered 7, after V lost 4 bases and J lost 8 bases. The CDR3 sequence is CASSPGTGRDSPLHF. In DNA form, the CDR3 reads TGTGCCAGCAGCCCGGGGACAGGGCGAGATTCACCCCTCCACTTT.

The rearrangement links TRBV11-2 to TRBJ2-5; possibly TRBD1 for D (6 bases). Deletions cut 10 bases from V and 2 bases from J, with 20 bases between. CDR3 length: 15 residues. Germline CDR1 SGHAT, CDR2 FQNNGV. The chain's CDR3 is CANGPGTIGQETQYF. Here the CDR3 DNA reads TGTGCCAACGGCCCGGGGACAATTGGGCAAGAGACCCAGTACTTC.

Comments on this clonotype: One junction end disagrees with the germline gene, perhaps due to a read error. V usage is TRBV29-1 and J usage is TRBJ2-5; tentatively, D is TRBD1 or TRBD2 (5 bases each). The CDR3 is 13 amino acids. The germline gives CDR1 SQVTM, CDR2 ANQGSEA. The CDR3 loop is CSVDPGQVETQYF. In DNA form, the CDR3 reads TGTAGCGTTGATCCAGGGCAGGTGGAGACCCAGTACTTC.

At least ten counts were recorded for this clonotype. The chain employs TRBV6-1 and TRBJ2-1; no firm D call. In germline, CDR1 is MNHNS, CDR2 SASEGT. This CDR3 has 16 amino acids. V gave up 3 bases and J gave up 0 bases, with 12 bases separating them. CDR3 in amino acids: CASSDYQLRSYNEQFF. The CDR3 nucleotides are TGTGCCAGCAGTGATTACCAATTACGCTCCTACAATGAGCAGTTCTTC.

Remarks on this clonotype: At one end, the junction sequence differs from germline, possibly due to a read error. The CDR3 sequence is CASSQDVGGDGYNF. The CDR3 DNA sequence: TGCGCAAGTAGCCAAGATGTGGGCGGAGATGGCTACAACTTC. The chain combines TRBV4-3 with TRBJ1-2; no definite D call. The CDR3 consists of 14 residues. The germline V gene encodes CDR1 LGHNA and CDR2 YSLEER.

About this clonotype: One end of the junction fails to match germline, which may point to a read error. The chain carries TRBV20-1 and TRBJ2-7, with 7 positions matching TRBD1. The CDR3 length is 11 residues. The germline V gene encodes CDR1 DFQATT and CDR2 SNEGSKA (reference sequence). Written as DNA, the CDR3 is TGCAGCGCTACCGGGACAGTCGAGCAGTACTTC. It yields the protein CSATGTVEQYF.

On this clonotype: Possible read error: a much larger clone is one base away. The J gene is TRBJ2-7, the V gene TRBV6-6; 7 bases map to TRBD2. Germline V gene sequence: CDR1 MNHNY, CDR2 SVGAGI (reference sequence). The length of the CDR3 is 13 residues. The CDR3 spells CASSLAGSYERYF. The CDR3 coding sequence is TGTGCCAGCAGTTTAGCGGGCTCCTACGAGCGGTACTTC.

This clonotype ranks as medium-sized. The CDR3 bases are TGTGCCAGCAGCCGAACAGGGGATCATAATTCACCCCTCCACTTT. It yields the protein CASSRTGDHNSPLHF. The chain links TRBV5-4 to TRBJ1-6, with 7 bases that match TRBD1. V gave up 4 bases and J gave up 5 bases; unmatched junction bases: 6. This CDR3 contains 15 residues. Germline V gives CDR1 SGHNT, CDR2 YYREEE (reference sequence).

This clonotype was found a few times. One end of the junction varies from germline; a read error may be responsible. The rearrangement links TRBV12-3 or TRBV12-4 to TRBJ1-4, with D hard to call. The CDR3 contains 11 residues. The CDR3 here is CDSSTREKLFF. CDR3 in DNA: TGTGACAGCAGTACACGGGAAAAATTGTTTTTT.

The sample holds one count of this clonotype. Germline and junction disagree at one end, which may indicate a read error. This rearrangement joins TRBV4-3 to TRBJ1-2; D ambiguous. CDR3 length equals 15 residues. CDR1 LGHNA and CDR2 YSLEER come from the germline V gene. The CDR3 DNA reads TGCGACAGCAGCCAAGATCGGGTCTCCCACTTCGGCTACATCTTC. Residues: CDSSQDRVSHFGYIF.

This clonotype was seen a handful of times. A clone one base away is much larger, so this may be a read error. The rearrangement uses TRBV5-4 and TRBJ2-3, with a possible D match to TRBD2 (5 bases). CDR3 length: 14 residues. The V gene's germline CDR1 is SGHNT and CDR2 YYREEE (reference sequence). DNA of the CDR3: TGTGCCAGCAGCCGGGGTATTAGAACAGATACGCAGTGTTTT. As protein: CASSRGIRTDTQCF.

This clonotype showed up many times. The junction and the germline gene differ at one end; a read error may be behind it. This CDR3 is CDSSNRGSPLHF. CDR3 coding DNA: TGTGACAGCAGCAACAGGGGTTCACCACTCCACTTT. The chain combines TRBV7-9 with TRBJ1-6, with TRBD1 identical over 7 bases. The CDR3 consists of 12 residues. CDR1 is SEHNR and CDR2 is FQNEAQ in the germline V gene (reference sequence). Using reference TRBV7-9 and TRBJ1-6 for the parts outside the CDR3, the full variable domain is DTGVSQNPRHKITKRGQNVTFRCDPISEHNRLYWYRQTLGQGPEFLTYFQNEAQLEKSRLLSDRFSAERPKGSFSTLEIQRTEQGDSAMYLCDSSNRGSPLHFGNGTRLTVT.

This clonotype was seen a single time. The junction and the germline gene differ at one end; a read error may be behind it. J is TRBJ2-1 and V is TRBV12-3 or TRBV12-4; 15 positions match TRBD2. The CDR3 is made up of 20 amino acids. CDR3 sequence (DNA): TGTGCCAGCGACGGACTAGCGGGAGGGCCCCCGACGAGCTCCTATAATGAGCAGTTCTTC. Encoded protein: CASDGLAGGPPTSSYNEQFF.

Comments on this clonotype: A much larger clone is a single base away; this may be a read error. This chain uses TRBV5-5 with TRBJ1-3, with D unresolved. The V end lost 5 bases, the J end lost 0 bases, and 12 bases lay between the germline ends. The CDR3 covers 15 residues. The germline gives CDR1 SGHKS, CDR2 YYEKEE (reference sequence). This CDR3 reads CASSSRTVSGNTIYF. The CDR3 DNA reads as TGTGCCAGCAGTTCCCGGACTGTCTCTGGAAACACCATATATTTT.

V usage is TRBV12-3 or TRBV12-4 and J usage is TRBJ1-2, with D uncertain. The CDR3 loop spans 11 amino acids. The CDR3 reads CDSSTGRNYTF. The CDR3 nucleotides are TGTGATAGCAGTACCGGCAGGAACTATACCTTC.

Details on this clonotype: This CDR3 is missing its conserved last phenylalanine or tryptophan, likely due to a read error. This sequence joins TRBV11-3 and TRBJ2-1, with D tentatively TRBD2 (7 bases). Germline values: CDR1 SGHNT, CDR2 YENEEA. The CDR3 totals 16 residues. V dropped 2 bases and J dropped 9 bases, with 20 bases sitting between them. The CDR3 region is CASSLHHTGGRGEQFL. CDR3 coding DNA: TGTGCCAGCAGCTTACATCACACGGGGGGCAGGGGTGAGCAGTTCTTA.

To note about this clonotype: A junction boundary mismatches the germline segment, possibly from a read error. This rearrangement joins TRBV20-1 to TRBJ2-7, with D perhaps assigned TRBD1 or TRBD2 (5 bases each). This CDR3 has 13 amino acids. CDR1 DFQATT and CDR2 SNEGSKA come from the germline V gene (reference sequence). In DNA form, the CDR3 reads TGTAGTGTTAGGACGGGACGAAGCCACGAGCAGTACTTC. It yields the protein CSVRTGRSHEQYF.

V is TRBV6-1 and J is TRBJ2-1; 10 nucleotides agree with TRBD1. Germline values: CDR1 MNHNS, CDR2 SASEGT. The CDR3 length is 13 residues. CDR3 loop: CGSGTGELDEQFF. CDR3 coding DNA: TGTGGCAGTGGGACAGGGGAATTGGATGAGCAGTTCTTC.

A word on this clonotype: The junction departs from germline at one end; a sequencing error may be responsible. This chain uses TRBV6-1 with TRBJ1-5; tentatively, D is TRBD1 (5 bases). CDR3 size: 14 residues. Germline assignment: CDR1 MNHNS and CDR2 SASEGT. The CDR3 sequence is CASSGGAGNQHQLF. In DNA form, the CDR3 reads TGTGCCAGCAGTGGAGGGGCGGGCAATCAGCACCAGCTTTTT.

The chain joins TRBV5-1 to TRBJ2-7; no reliable D call. Germline V gene sequence: CDR1 SGHRS, CDR2 YFSETQ. The CDR3 length is 13 residues. Trimming left V 0 bases short and J 3 bases short, with 7 bases between. Written as DNA, the CDR3 is TGCGCCAGCAGCTTGGCCAGTTACTACGAGCAGTACTTC. Protein: CASSLASYYEQYF.

There are a few counts of this clonotype. A much larger clonotype is one base distant, so this may be a read error. The rearrangement uses TRBV12-3 or TRBV12-4 and TRBJ2-2; D is unresolved. The CDR3 extends over 14 amino acids. For the CDR3, the DNA is TGTGCCAGCAGTTTAATGCTAAACATCGGGGAGCTGTTTTTT. Residues: CASSLMLNIGELFF.

This clonotype was detected only once. The CDR3 DNA sequence: TGTGCTAACAGCCAGTGGGGCACATACTATGGCTACACCTTC. Amino acid sequence: CANSQWGTYYGYTF. This chain links TRBV12-3 or TRBV12-4 with TRBJ1-2; possibly TRBD1 for D (5 bases). The length of the CDR3 is 14 residues.

In regard to this clonotype: One end of the junction does not line up with germline, which may come from a read error. The V gene is TRBV4-2, the J gene TRBJ2-7; D possibly uses TRBD1 or TRBD2 (5 bases each). This CDR3 comprises 17 residues. Germline assignment: CDR1 LGHNA and CDR2 YNFKEQ. DNA of the CDR3: TGTGCCAACAGCCCACCTATCGTTGGGGGAGTCGGCTACGAGCAGTACTTC. It yields the protein CANSPPIVGGVGYEQYF.

Details on this clonotype: Compared with germline, one end of the junction differs, possibly owing to a read error. V and J are TRBV6-2 or TRBV6-3 and TRBJ2-2; tentatively, D is TRBD2 (6 bases). CDR3 length: 12 residues. Germline lookup yields CDR1 MNHEY and CDR2 SVGEGT. The CDR3 DNA sequence: TGTGCCAGCAGTAGCAACACTGGGGAGGTGTTTTTT. Its translation is CASSSNTGEVFF.